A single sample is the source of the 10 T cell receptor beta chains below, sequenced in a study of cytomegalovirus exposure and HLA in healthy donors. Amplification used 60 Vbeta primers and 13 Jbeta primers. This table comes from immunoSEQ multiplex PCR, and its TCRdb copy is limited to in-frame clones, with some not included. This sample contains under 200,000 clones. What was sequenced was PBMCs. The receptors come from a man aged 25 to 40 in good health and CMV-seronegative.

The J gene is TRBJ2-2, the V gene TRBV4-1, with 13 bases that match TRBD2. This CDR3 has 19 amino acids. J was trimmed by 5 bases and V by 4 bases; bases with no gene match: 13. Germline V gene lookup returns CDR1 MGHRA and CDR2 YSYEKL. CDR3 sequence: CASSPTSGRAMGLTGELFF. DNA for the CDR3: TGCGCCAGCAGCCCAACTAGCGGGAGGGCCATGGGGTTAACCGGGGAGCTGTTTTTT.

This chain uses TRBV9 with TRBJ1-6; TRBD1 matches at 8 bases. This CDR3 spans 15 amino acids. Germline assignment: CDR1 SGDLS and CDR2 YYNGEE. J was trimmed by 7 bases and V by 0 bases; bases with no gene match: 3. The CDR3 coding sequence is TGTGCCAGCAGCGTAGAGACAGGGGAAAATTCACCCCTCCACTTT. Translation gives CASSVETGENSPLHF.

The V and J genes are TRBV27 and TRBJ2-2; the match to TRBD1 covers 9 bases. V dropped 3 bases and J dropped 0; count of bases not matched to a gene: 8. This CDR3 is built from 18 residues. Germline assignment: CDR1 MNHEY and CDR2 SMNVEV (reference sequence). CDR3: CASSFGTGYFANTGELFF. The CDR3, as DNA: TGTGCCAGCAGTTTTGGGACAGGGTATTTTGCGAACACCGGGGAGCTGTTTTTT.

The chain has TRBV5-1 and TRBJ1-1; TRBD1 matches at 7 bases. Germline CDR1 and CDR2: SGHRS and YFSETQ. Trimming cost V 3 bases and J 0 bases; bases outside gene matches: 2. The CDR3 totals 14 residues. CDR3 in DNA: TGCGCCAGCAGCTGGGACAGTTTGAACACTGAAGCTTTCTTT. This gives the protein CASSWDSLNTEAFF.

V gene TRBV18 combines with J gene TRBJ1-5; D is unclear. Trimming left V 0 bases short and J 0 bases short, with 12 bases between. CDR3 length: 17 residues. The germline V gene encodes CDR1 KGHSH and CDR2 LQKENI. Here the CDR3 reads CASSPPSQAYSNQPQHF. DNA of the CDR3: TGTGCCAGCTCACCACCCTCGCAGGCCTATAGCAATCAGCCCCAGCATTTT.

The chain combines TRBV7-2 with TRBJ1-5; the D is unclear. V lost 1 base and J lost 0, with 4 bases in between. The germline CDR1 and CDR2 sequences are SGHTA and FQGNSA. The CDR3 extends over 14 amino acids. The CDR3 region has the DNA TGTGCCAGCAGCTTAGACTATAGCAATCAGCCCCAGCATTTT. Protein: CASSLDYSNQPQHF.

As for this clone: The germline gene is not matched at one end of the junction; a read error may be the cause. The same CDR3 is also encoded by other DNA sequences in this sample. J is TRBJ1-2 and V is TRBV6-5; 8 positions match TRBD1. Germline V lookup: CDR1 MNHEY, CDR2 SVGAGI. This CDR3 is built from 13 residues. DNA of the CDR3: TGTGCCAGCAGTGTCCAGGGGGCGGGTGGCTACACCTTT. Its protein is CASSVQGAGGYTF.

The DNA for the CDR3 is TGTGCCAGCAGCTTAGTGCAGGGAACCACAGATACGCAGTATTTT. This translates into CASSLVQGTTDTQYF. The genes are TRBV11-3 and TRBJ2-3, with a tentative D call TRBD1 (5 bases). Between the trimmed V and J ends, which lost 1 base and 2 bases, there was a span of 10 bases. The germline gives CDR1 SGHNT, CDR2 YENEEA. The CDR3 has 15 residues.

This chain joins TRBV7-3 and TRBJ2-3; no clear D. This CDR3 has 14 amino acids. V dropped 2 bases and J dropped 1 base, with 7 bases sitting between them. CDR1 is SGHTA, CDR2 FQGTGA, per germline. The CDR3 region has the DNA TGTGCCAGCAGCTTATCTCTTCGCACAGATACGCAGTATTTT. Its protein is CASSLSLRTDTQYF.

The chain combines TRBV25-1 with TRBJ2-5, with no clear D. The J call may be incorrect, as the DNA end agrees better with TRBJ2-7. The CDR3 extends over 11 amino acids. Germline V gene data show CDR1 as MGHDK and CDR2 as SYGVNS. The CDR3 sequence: CASSGQYEQYF. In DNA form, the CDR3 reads TGTGCCAGCAGTGGTCAATACGAGCAGTACTTC.